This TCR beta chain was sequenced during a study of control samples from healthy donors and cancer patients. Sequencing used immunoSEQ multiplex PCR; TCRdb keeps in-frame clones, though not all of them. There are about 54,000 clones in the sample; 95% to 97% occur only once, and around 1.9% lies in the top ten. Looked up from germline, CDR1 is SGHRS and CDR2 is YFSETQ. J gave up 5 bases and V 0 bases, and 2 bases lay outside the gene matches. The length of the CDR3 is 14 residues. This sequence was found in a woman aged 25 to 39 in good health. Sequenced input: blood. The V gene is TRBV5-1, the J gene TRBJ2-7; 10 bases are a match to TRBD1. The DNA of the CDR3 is TGCGCCAGCAGCTTGGGGACAGGGGGAAACGAGCAGTACTTC. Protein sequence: CASSLGTGGNEQYF.